This T cell receptor (beta chain) was documented in a study of T-cell reconstitution after alpha-beta-depleted transplantation in children. The study's findings and limits: Among T cells one year after transplant, newly produced cells accounted for most counts and diversity. Elevated TCRbeta diversity at day 60 was traced, in some patients, to surviving recipient T cells and thymic progenitors.

The CDR3 covers 15 residues. Trimming removed 8 bases from V and 0 bases from J; junction bases left unmatched: 6. Germline V gene data show CDR1 as LNHDA and CDR2 as SQIVND (reference sequence). Molecular barcoding with unique molecular identifiers was used for the TCRbeta library. TCRdb recomputed calls from the PCR reads with MiXCR, one row per CDR3 protein. The repertoire consists of roughly 420,000 distinct CDR3 sequences, with about a sixth occurring once and the leading ten covering about 32%. About this clonotype itself: Its antigen is currently unknown.

This TCR was recovered from a boy less than two years old who had a stem cell transplant for Wiskott-Aldrich syndrome, so the T cells may come from the graft donor. The starting material was PBMCs, mostly from graft donor cells, obtained 360 days after TCRalphabeta/CD19-depleted stem cell transplant. V is TRBV19 and J is TRBJ2-2; TRBD1 matches 7 bases. The CDR3: CASFHRGANTGELFF. CDR3 DNA sequence: TGTGCCAGTTTCCACAGGGGCGCGAACACCGGGGAGCTGTTTTTT. Drawing the rest from reference TRBV19 and TRBJ2-2, the complete variable domain is DGGITQSPKYLFRKEGQNVTLSCEQNLNHDAMYWYRQDPGQGLRLIYYSQIVNDFQKGDIAEGYSVSREKKESFPLTVTSAQKNPTAFYLCASFHRGANTGELFFGEGSRLTVL.